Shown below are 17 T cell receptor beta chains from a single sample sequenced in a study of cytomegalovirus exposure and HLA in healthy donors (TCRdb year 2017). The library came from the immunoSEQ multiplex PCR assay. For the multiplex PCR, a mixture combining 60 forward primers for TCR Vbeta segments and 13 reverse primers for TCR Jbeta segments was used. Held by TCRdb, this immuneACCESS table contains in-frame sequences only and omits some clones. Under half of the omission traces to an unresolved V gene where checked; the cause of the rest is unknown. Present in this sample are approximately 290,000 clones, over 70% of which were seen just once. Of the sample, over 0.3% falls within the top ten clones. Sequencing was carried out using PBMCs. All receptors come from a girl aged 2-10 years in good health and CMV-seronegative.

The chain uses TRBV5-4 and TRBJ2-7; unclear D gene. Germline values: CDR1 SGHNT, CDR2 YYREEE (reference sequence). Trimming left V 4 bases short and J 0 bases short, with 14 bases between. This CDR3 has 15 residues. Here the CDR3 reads CASSPGQDLSYEQYF. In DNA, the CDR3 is TGTGCCAGCAGCCCGGGTCAAGATCTCTCCTACGAGCAGTACTTC.

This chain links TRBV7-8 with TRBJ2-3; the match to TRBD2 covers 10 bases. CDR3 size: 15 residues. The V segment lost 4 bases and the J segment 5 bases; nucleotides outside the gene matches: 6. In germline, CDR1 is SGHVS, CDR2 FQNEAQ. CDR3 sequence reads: CASSSSGGAGDTQYF. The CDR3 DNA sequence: TGTGCCAGCAGCTCCAGCGGGGGGGCCGGAGATACGCAGTATTTT.

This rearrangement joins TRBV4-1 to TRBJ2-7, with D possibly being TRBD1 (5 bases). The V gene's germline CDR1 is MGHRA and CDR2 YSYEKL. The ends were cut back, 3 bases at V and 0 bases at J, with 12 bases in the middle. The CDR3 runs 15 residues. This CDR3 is CASSQVEDNSYEQYF. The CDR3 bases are TGCGCCAGCAGCCAGGTTGAGGACAACTCCTACGAGCAGTACTTC.

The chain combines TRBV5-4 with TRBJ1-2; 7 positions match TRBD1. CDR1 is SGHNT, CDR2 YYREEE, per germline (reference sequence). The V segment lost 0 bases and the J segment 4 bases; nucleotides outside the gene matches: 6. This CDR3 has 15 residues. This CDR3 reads CASSLGAGQLYGYTF. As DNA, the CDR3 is TGTGCCAGCAGCTTGGGTGCGGGACAGCTCTATGGCTACACCTTC.

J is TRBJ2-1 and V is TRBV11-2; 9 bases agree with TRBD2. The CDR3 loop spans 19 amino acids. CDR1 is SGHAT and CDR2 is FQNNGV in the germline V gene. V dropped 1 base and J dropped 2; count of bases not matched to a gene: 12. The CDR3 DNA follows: TGTGCCAGCAGCTTAGCGGTGCGGGGGGGCCTTCGTGCCTACAATGAGCAGTTCTTC. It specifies CASSLAVRGGLRAYNEQFF.

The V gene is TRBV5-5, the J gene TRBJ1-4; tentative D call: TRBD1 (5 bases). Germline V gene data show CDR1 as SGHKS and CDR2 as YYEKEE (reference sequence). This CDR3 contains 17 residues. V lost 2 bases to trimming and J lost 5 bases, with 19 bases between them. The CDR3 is CASSFSFQGMGNEKLFF. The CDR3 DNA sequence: TGTGCCAGCAGCTTCTCGTTCCAGGGCATGGGCAATGAAAAACTGTTTTTT.

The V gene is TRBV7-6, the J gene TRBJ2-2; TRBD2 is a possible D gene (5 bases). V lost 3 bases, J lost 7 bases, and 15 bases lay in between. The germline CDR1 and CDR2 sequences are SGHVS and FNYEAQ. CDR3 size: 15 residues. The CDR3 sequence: CASSLWERWGGELFF. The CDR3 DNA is TGTGCCAGCAGCTTGTGGGAGAGGTGGGGCGGGGAGCTGTTTTTT.

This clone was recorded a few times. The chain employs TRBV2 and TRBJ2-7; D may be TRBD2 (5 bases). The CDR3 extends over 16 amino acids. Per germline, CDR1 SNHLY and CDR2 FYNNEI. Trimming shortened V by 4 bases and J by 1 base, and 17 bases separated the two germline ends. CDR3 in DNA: TGTGCCAGCAGTGGTCTACGGGGAAGTTGGTCCTACGAGCAGTACTTC. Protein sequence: CASSGLRGSWSYEQYF.

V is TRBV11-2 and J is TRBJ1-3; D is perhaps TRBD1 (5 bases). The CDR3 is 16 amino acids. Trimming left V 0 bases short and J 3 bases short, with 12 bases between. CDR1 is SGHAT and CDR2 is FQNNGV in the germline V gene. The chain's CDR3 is CASSLERGGYGNTIYF. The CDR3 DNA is TGTGCCAGCAGCTTAGAAAGGGGCGGATATGGAAACACCATATATTTT.

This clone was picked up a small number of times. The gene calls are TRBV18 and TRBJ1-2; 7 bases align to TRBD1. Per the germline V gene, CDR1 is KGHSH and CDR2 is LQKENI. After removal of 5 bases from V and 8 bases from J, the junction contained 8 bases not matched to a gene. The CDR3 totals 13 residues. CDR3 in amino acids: CASSVTQGRGYTF. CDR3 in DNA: TGTGCCAGCTCAGTAACACAGGGGAGAGGCTACACCTTC.

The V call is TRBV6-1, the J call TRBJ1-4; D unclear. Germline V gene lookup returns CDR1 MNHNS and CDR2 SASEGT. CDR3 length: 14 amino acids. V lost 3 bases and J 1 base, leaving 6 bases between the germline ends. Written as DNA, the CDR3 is TGTGCCAGCAGTGACGCGGGAACTAATGAAAAACTGTTTTTT. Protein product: CASSDAGTNEKLFF.

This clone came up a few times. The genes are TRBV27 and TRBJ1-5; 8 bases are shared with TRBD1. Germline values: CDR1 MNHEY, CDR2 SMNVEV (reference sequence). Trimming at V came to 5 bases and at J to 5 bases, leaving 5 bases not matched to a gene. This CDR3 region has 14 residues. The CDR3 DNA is TGTGCCAGCAGTACGGACAGGGAAGATCAGCCCCAGCATTTT. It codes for CASSTDREDQPQHF.

The CDR3 region is CASSRYTGYNEQFF. CDR3 coding DNA: TGTGCCAGCAGCCGTTACACAGGGTACAATGAGCAGTTCTTC. The V call is TRBV13, the J call TRBJ2-1, with D maybe TRBD1 (6 bases). The CDR3 is 14 amino acids. V was trimmed by 5 bases and J by 4 bases, leaving 12 bases between them. From germline, CDR1 is PRHDT and CDR2 FYEKMQ (reference sequence).

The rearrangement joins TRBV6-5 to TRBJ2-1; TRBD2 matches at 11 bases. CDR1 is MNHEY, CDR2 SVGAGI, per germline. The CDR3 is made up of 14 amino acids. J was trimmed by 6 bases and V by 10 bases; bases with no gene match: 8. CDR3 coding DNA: TGTGCCATCCTTAGCGGGGGGGCTGGCAATGAGCAGTTCTTC. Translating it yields CAILSGGAGNEQFF.

The CDR3 nucleotides are TGTGCCAGCAGCTTACCGTCCGGGGGGGCGGAAGAAAAACTGTTTTTT. Amino acid sequence: CASSLPSGGAEEKLFF. The V and J genes are TRBV7-9 and TRBJ1-4, with D tentatively TRBD1 (6 bases). The CDR3 runs 16 residues. Germline V lookup: CDR1 SEHNR, CDR2 FQNEAQ (reference sequence). The V gene lost 2 bases and the J gene lost 8 bases, with 18 bases spanning the gap.

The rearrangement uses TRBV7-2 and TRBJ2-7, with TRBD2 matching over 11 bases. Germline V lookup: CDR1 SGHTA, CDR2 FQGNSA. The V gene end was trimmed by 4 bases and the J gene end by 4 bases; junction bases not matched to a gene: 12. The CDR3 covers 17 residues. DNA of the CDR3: TGTGCCAGCAGCTCCCCCGGACTAGCGGGTAATAGGTACGAGCAGTACTTC. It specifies CASSSPGLAGNRYEQYF.

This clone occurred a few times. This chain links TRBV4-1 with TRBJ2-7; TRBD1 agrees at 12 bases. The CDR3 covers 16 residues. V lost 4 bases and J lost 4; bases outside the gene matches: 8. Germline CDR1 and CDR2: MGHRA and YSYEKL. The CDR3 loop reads CASSLLGGQGAYEQYF. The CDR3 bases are TGCGCCAGCAGCCTACTGGGGGGACAGGGGGCTTACGAGCAGTACTTC.